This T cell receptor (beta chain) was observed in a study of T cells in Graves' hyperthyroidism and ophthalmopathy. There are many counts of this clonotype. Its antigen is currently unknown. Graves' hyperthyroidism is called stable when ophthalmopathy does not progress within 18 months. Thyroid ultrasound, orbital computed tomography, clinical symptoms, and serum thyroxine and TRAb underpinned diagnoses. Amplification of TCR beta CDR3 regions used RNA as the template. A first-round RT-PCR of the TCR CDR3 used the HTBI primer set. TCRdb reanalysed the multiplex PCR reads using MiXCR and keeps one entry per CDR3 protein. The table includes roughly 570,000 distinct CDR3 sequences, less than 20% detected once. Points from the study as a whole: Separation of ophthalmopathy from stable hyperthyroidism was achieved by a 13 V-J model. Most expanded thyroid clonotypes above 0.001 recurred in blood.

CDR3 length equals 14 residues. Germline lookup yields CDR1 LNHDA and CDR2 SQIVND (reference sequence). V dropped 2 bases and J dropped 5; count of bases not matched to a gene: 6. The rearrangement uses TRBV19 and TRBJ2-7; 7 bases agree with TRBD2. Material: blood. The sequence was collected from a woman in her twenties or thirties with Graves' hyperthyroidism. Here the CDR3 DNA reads TGTGCCAGTAGTATACGGCGGGAGAGCGACGAGCAGTACTTC. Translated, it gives CASSIRRESDEQYF.